This entry concerns a single T cell receptor (beta chain). Its antigen remains unidentified. Other DNA sequences in the same sample also yield this CDR3. The sample belongs to a study of shared clonotypes between healthy human individuals. The study, taken as a whole, reports: Large depth notwithstanding, sorted-subset sequencing proved incomplete by rarefaction. Several donors held 4.5% to 5% of naive CD4 clonotypes in common.

TCRdb's copy holds only in-frame clones and misses some; the assay was immunoSEQ multiplex PCR. This sample yields 850,000 to 1,200,000 clones, of which roughly 80% are seen a single time; about 1.5% belongs to the top ten. Germline CDR1 reads SGHTA; CDR2 reads FQGNSA. The V and J ends lost 3 bases and 4 bases respectively, with 10 bases between them. The CDR3 runs 14 residues. The chain is built from TRBV7-2 and TRBJ1-5, with D unresolved. This receptor was taken from a man aged 18 to 35 in good health. Sequenced material: memory CD4+ T cells sorted from blood. As for subset: CD45RA-negative fraction. CDR3 DNA: TGTGCCAGCAGCTTTGACGGTGGGAATCAGCCCCAGCATTTT. As protein: CASSFDGGNQPQHF.